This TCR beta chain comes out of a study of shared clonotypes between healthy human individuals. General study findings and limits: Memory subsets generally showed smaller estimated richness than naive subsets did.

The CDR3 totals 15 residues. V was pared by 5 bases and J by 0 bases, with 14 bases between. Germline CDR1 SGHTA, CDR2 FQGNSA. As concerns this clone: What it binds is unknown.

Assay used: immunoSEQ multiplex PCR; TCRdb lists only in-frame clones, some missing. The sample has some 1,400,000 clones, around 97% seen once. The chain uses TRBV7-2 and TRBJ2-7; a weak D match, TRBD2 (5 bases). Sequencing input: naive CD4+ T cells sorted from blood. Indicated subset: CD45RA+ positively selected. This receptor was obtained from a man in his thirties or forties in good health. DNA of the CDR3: TGTGCCAGCAGCCCCCTTGGGAGTAGCTCCTACGAGCAGTACTTC. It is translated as CASSPLGSSSYEQYF.